This T cell receptor beta chain was retrieved from a study of blood T cells in healthy people across ages. Study-level results: Underestimates were what the diversity estimates from one million T cells were considered to be.

Primed by a sample-barcoded 5' primer and a J-beta primer mix, a second PCR proceeded for 7 to 11 cycles. Individual samples furnished no less than 2.5 million CDR3-containing paired-end reads apiece. TCRdb re-derived calls from the 5' RACE reads in MiXCR, one entry per CDR3 protein. The sample gives about 940,000 distinct CDR3 sequences, about 44% of which show up once; around an eighth is in the top ten. Germline V gene lookup returns CDR1 MGHRA and CDR2 YSYEKL. Between the trimmed V and J ends, which lost 3 bases and 6 bases, there was a span of 12 bases. The CDR3 is 13 residues long. Regarding this clonotype: As yet, its antigen is unknown.

This chain joins TRBV4-1 and TRBJ2-7, with TRBD1 as a possible D gene (6 bases). The sample was blood. The sequence derives from a man younger than 40 in good health. The CDR3: CASSHTQGIEQYF. CDR3 bases: TGCGCCAGCAGCCACACCCAGGGGATCGAGCAGTACTTC.